In this sample, the clone carrying this T cell receptor beta chain turned up many times. Its antigen is still unknown. Using its own MiXCR run on the 5' RACE reads, TCRdb lists one record per CDR3 protein. The sample yields around 36,000 distinct CDR3 sequences, about an eighth seen once. This sample stems from a study of T-cell memory formation after mild COVID-19. General study results and limits: Cross-reactive memory appears to have joined, as suggested by some responding clones showing up in pre-infection memory.

The germline V gene has CDR1 LGHDT and CDR2 YNNKEL (reference sequence). V shed 0 bases and J shed 1 base, with 24 bases lying between them. This CDR3 region has 20 residues. Sequenced: PBMCs or a T cell subset sorted from them (not recorded which). The sequence came from a man aged 18 to 29 who had mild COVID-19 (a few samples of this study predate the infection). Cell type and time point are not known. The V and J genes are TRBV3-1 and TRBJ1-1; D may be TRBD1 (5 bases). CDR3 sequence: CASSQDLLDKGIGGNTEAFF. CDR3 coding DNA: TGTGCCAGCAGCCAAGATTTACTGGACAAAGGGATAGGAGGGAACACTGAAGCTTTCTTT.